Listed here are 18 T cell receptor beta chains from one sample, sequenced in a study of blood T cell repertoires in COVID-19. Method: immunoSEQ multiplex PCR; TCRdb's copy keeps in-frame clones and lacks some. In the table there are fewer than 250,000 clones, 85% to 90% of which are singletons. Source material: PBMCs or T cells enriched from blood (not recorded which). These receptors were taken from a man aged 50 to 59 who had been exposed to COVID-19.

The rearrangement links TRBV18 to TRBJ1-1; maybe TRBD1 (5 bases). Germline loops: CDR1 KGHSH, CDR2 LQKENI. Trimming left V 6 bases short and J 3 bases short, with 14 bases between. The CDR3 is made up of 14 amino acids. The CDR3 spells CASSPTETDTEAFF. The CDR3 DNA reads as TGTGCCAGCTCTCCGACAGAAACCGACACTGAAGCTTTCTTT.

This chain joins TRBV2 and TRBJ2-2; 9 positions match TRBD2. CDR1 and CDR2 (germline): SNHLY, FYNNEI. CDR3 length: 15 residues. V trimming: 6 bases; J trimming: 5 bases; junction bases outside the gene matches: 7. The chain's CDR3 is CASRGTSRETGELFF. The CDR3 DNA sequence: TGTGCCAGCAGGGGGACTAGCAGGGAGACCGGGGAGCTGTTTTTT.

In its sample, this clone was seen once. The gene calls are TRBV10-3 and TRBJ2-2; maybe TRBD1 (5 bases). The CDR3 contains 13 residues. The ends were cut back, 6 bases at V and 5 bases at J, with 10 bases in the middle. Germline V gene lookup returns CDR1 ENHRY and CDR2 SYGVKD. CDR3 bases: TGTGCCATCAGCCCCAGGGATACCGGGGAGCTGTTTTTT. Translating gives CAISPRDTGELFF.

This clone was observed once. The V call is TRBV5-4, the J call TRBJ2-5; D is perhaps TRBD1 (5 bases). This CDR3 has 14 residues. CDR1 and CDR2 from the germline V gene are SGHNT and YYREEE (reference sequence). Trimming left V 3 bases short and J 5 bases short, with 14 bases between. In DNA, the CDR3 is TGTGCCAGCAGCTCCTACCAGGGTCGGGAGACCCAGTACTTC. This sequence encodes CASSSYQGRETQYF.

This chain joins TRBV5-1 and TRBJ1-2, with TRBD1 identical over 10 bases. Germline lookup yields CDR1 SGHRS and CDR2 YFSETQ. The CDR3 is made up of 17 amino acids. V was pared by 4 bases and J by 4 bases, with 13 bases of the junction left unmatched. The CDR3 DNA is TGCGCCAGCAGCCCGACGCTGACAGGGGGCGCCCGCTATGGCTACACCTTC. This translates into CASSPTLTGGARYGYTF. Complete variable domain (other parts from reference TRBV5-1 and TRBJ1-2): KAGVTQTPRYLIKTRGQQVTLSCSPISGHRSVSWYQQTPGQGLQFLFEYFSETQRNKGNFPGRFSGRQFSNSRSEMNVSTLELGDSALYLCASSPTLTGGARYGYTFGSGTRLTVV.

The chain employs TRBV5-4 and TRBJ2-3; maybe TRBD1 (6 bases). V lost 3 bases and J 0 bases, leaving 14 bases between the germline ends. This CDR3 comprises 16 residues. Looked up from germline, CDR1 is SGHNT and CDR2 is YYREEE (reference sequence). The CDR3 DNA reads as TGTGCCAGCAGCTCACGCAGGGGAAGTAGCACAGATACGCAGTATTTT. It yields the protein CASSSRRGSSTDTQYF.

V gene TRBV5-1 combines with J gene TRBJ2-5, with D maybe TRBD1 (6 bases). Germline V gene lookup returns CDR1 SGHRS and CDR2 YFSETQ. The CDR3 totals 17 residues. Trimming removed 4 bases from V and 1 base from J, with 20 bases in between. CDR3 DNA: TGCGCCAGCAGCGCGACCCCACAGGGATCGTCCCAAGAGACCCAGTACTTC. It translates to CASSATPQGSSQETQYF.

This chain connects TRBV5-1 to TRBJ2-6; D is uncertain. The CDR3 runs 15 residues. Per the germline V gene, CDR1 is SGHRS and CDR2 is YFSETQ. The V and J ends lost 2 bases and 0 bases respectively, with 6 bases between them. In DNA form, the CDR3 reads TGCGCCAGCAGCTTTTCCAGCTCTGGGGCCAACGTCCTGACTTTC. Its translation is CASSFSSSGANVLTF.

The J gene is TRBJ2-1, the V gene TRBV30; no clear D. V was pared by 3 bases and J by 3 bases, with 9 bases between. The CDR3 extends over 13 amino acids. The germline CDR1 and CDR2 sequences are GTSNPN and SVGIG (reference sequence). DNA for the CDR3: TGTGCCTGGAGGCTAGATATCTACAATGAGCAGTTCTTC. It is translated as CAWRLDIYNEQFF.

The chain recombines TRBV2 with TRBJ1-4, with TRBD1 matching over 7 bases. The CDR3 consists of 15 residues. Germline CDR1 and CDR2: SNHLY and FYNNEI. Germline trimming cut 3 bases from V and 8 bases from J; bases unmatched to any gene: 9. The CDR3 nucleotides are TGTGCCAGCAGTGATAGAAGTAGGGGGCACGAAAAACTGTTTTTT. This codes for CASSDRSRGHEKLFF.

The chain joins TRBV28 to TRBJ1-1; 8 bases agree with TRBD1. CDR3 length: 15 residues. The ends lost 2 bases at V and 4 bases at J; junction bases unmatched: 6. Germline CDR1 MDHEN, CDR2 SYDVKM. In nucleotides, the CDR3 is TGTGCCAGCAGTTTAAGTACAGGGGGGACCACTGAAGCTTTCTTT. Its translation: CASSLSTGGTTEAFF.

This chain connects TRBV24-1 to TRBJ2-2; tentatively, D is TRBD2 (6 bases). Trimming removed 3 bases from V and 3 bases from J, with 16 bases in between. Germline loops: CDR1 KGHDR, CDR2 SFDVKD. This CDR3 has 17 residues. CDR3: CATSDNSGRQYTGELFF. The CDR3 DNA follows: TGTGCCACCAGTGATAACTCGGGGAGGCAGTACACCGGGGAGCTGTTTTTT.

This rearrangement joins TRBV12-3 or TRBV12-4 to TRBJ1-2; D is uncertain. Trimming took 6 bases from V and 4 from J, leaving 9 bases between them. The CDR3 contains 12 residues. CDR3 amino acids: CASSPRRYGYTF. CDR3 nucleotides: TGTGCCAGCAGCCCCAGGCGCTATGGCTACACCTTC.

V gene TRBV5-6 combines with J gene TRBJ2-7; unclear D gene. Trimming shortened V by 6 bases and J by 0 bases, and 22 bases separated the two germline ends. The CDR3 is 17 residues long. CDR1 is SGHDT and CDR2 is YYEEEE in the germline V gene. The CDR3 protein is CASTNSRSRTTSYEQYV. The CDR3 DNA sequence: TGTGCCAGCACAAACTCGCGGTCGCGTACCACCTCCTACGAGCAGTACGTC.

The V and J genes are TRBV28 and TRBJ1-5; D call uncertain. Trimming removed 3 bases at V and 0 bases at J, with 12 bases between. The CDR3 consists of 16 residues. CDR1 is MDHEN and CDR2 is SYDVKM in the germline V gene. The CDR3 nucleotides are TGTGCCAGCAGTTTGAGGGATACCCATAGCAATCAGCCCCAGCATTTT. Its protein is CASSLRDTHSNQPQHF. Together with reference TRBV28 and TRBJ1-5, the CDR3 gives the full variable domain: DVKVTQSSRYLVKRTGEKVFLECVQDMDHENMFWYRQDPGLGLRLIYFSYDVKMKEKGDIPEGYSVSREKKERFSLILESASTNQTSMYLCASSLRDTHSNQPQHFGDGTRLSIL.

The chain combines TRBV27 with TRBJ2-2; no clear D. Germline V gene data show CDR1 as MNHEY and CDR2 as SMNVEV (reference sequence). V lost 7 bases and J 0 bases, leaving 12 bases between the germline ends. The CDR3 consists of 15 residues. CDR3 sequence: CASTEIPANTGELFF. For the CDR3, the DNA is TGTGCCAGCACGGAGATACCCGCGAACACCGGGGAGCTGTTTTTT.

The chain joins TRBV11-2 to TRBJ2-2; D is perhaps TRBD2 (7 bases). Germline CDR1 and CDR2: SGHAT and FQNNGV. The ends were cut back, 6 bases at V and 5 bases at J, with 19 bases in the middle. The CDR3 is 16 residues long. This chain's CDR3 is CASRPIRGARTGELFF. In DNA, the CDR3 is TGTGCCAGCAGACCAATACGGGGGGCTCGTACCGGGGAGCTGTTTTTT.

This chain connects TRBV19 to TRBJ2-7; 7 bases line up with TRBD1. The CDR3 sequence is 14 residues long. The germline CDR1 and CDR2 sequences are LNHDA and SQIVND (reference sequence). V trimming: 6 bases; J trimming: 6 bases; junction bases outside the gene matches: 11. The CDR3 region is CASSRTGQYGEQYV. The CDR3 bases are TGTGCCAGTAGCCGGACAGGCCAATACGGCGAGCAGTACGTC.